Listed below are T cell receptor beta chains from one sample, sequenced in a study of PD-1 blockade in classical Hodgkin lymphoma. Sequencing was performed with immunoSEQ multiplex PCR; in TCRdb, only in-frame clones are kept and a portion is missing. This sample has about 93,000 clones; about three quarters occur once, and the top ten carry less than 10%. The sequencing used peripheral blood mononuclear cells (PBMCs), collected before the fourth cycle of nivolumab. Receptors were obtained from a human donor with classical Hodgkin lymphoma. The CDR3 runs from the conserved cysteine through the conserved F or W. The D gene is left open where the match is weak. Size is omitted from some rows. Given values are once, few, many or a class for expanded clones.

clone_size: few; d_call: -; j_call: TRBJ1-1; v_call: TRBV7-9; cdr3_aa: CASSIGTPGETEAFF; cdr3_nt: TGTGCCAGCAGCATTGGGACACCGGGAGAGACTGAAGCTTTCTTT
clone_size: once; d_call: -; j_call: TRBJ2-2; v_call: TRBV5-1; cdr3_aa: CASSPDGYTGELFF; cdr3_nt: TGCGCCAGCAGCCCGGACGGTTACACCGGGGAGCTGTTTTTT
clone_size: -; d_call: TRBD1; j_call: TRBJ2-7; v_call: TRBV5-4; cdr3_aa: CASSRDRVGEQYF; cdr3_nt: TGTGCCAGCAGCCGTGACAGGGTCGGCGAGCAGTACTTC
clone_size: -; d_call: TRBD1; j_call: TRBJ2-5; v_call: TRBV27; cdr3_aa: CASTSTGVASYF; cdr3_nt: TGTGCCAGCACTTCCACAGGGGTGGCGTCCTACTTC
clone_size: -; d_call: TRBD1; j_call: TRBJ1-2; v_call: TRBV6-1; cdr3_aa: CASSEISGGWGYTF; cdr3_nt: TGTGCCAGCAGTGAAATTTCAGGGGGCTGGGGCTACACCTTC
clone_size: -; d_call: -; j_call: TRBJ1-5; v_call: TRBV6-1; cdr3_aa: CASSEPGFNQPQHF; cdr3_nt: TGTGCCAGCAGTGAACCAGGATTTAATCAGCCCCAGCATTTT
clone_size: -; d_call: -; j_call: TRBJ1-2; v_call: TRBV4-1; cdr3_aa: CASSPRVEGYGYTF; cdr3_nt: TGCGCCAGCAGCCCCCGGGTTGAGGGCTATGGCTACACCTTC
clone_size: once; d_call: -; j_call: TRBJ2-2; v_call: TRBV7-3; cdr3_aa: CASSLRQPGELFF; cdr3_nt: TGTGCCAGCAGCTTAAGGCAACCCGGGGAGCTGTTTTTT
clone_size: -; d_call: -; j_call: TRBJ2-6; v_call: TRBV15; cdr3_aa: CATSRGRPASGANVLTF; cdr3_nt: TGTGCCACCAGCAGAGGCCGTCCCGCCTCTGGGGCCAACGTCCTGACTTTC
clone_size: -; d_call: -; j_call: TRBJ2-1; v_call: TRBV27; cdr3_aa: CASSLDVAGGTERFF; cdr3_nt: -
clone_size: -; d_call: -; j_call: TRBJ2-2; v_call: TRBV6-5; cdr3_aa: CASGRTGELFF; cdr3_nt: TGTGCCAGCGGGAGGACCGGGGAGCTGTTTTTT
clone_size: few; d_call: TRBD2; j_call: TRBJ2-7; v_call: TRBV27; cdr3_aa: CASSPLAGLIYEQYF; cdr3_nt: TGTGCCAGCAGCCCTCTAGCGGGGTTGATCTACGAGCAGTACTTC
clone_size: -; d_call: TRBD1; j_call: TRBJ1-2; v_call: TRBV7-9; cdr3_aa: CASSLFGTGSLNYGYTF; cdr3_nt: TGTGCCAGCAGCTTATTCGGGACAGGAAGTTTAAACTATGGCTACACCTTC
clone_size: -; d_call: TRBD2; j_call: TRBJ2-3; v_call: TRBV18; cdr3_aa: CASSSLAGGTTDTQYF; cdr3_nt: TGTGCCAGCTCATCACTAGCGGGGGGAACCACAGATACGCAGTATTTT
clone_size: -; d_call: -; j_call: TRBJ1-3; v_call: TRBV7-6; cdr3_aa: CASSLAFRGPGNTIYF; cdr3_nt: TGTGCCAGCAGCTTAGCTTTCAGGGGTCCTGGAAACACCATATATTTT
clone_size: -; d_call: -; j_call: TRBJ2-7; v_call: TRBV5-5; cdr3_aa: CASSFRRGTYEQYF; cdr3_nt: TGTGCCAGCAGCTTTAGGCGGGGAACCTACGAGCAGTACTTC
clone_size: -; d_call: TRBD1; j_call: TRBJ1-2; v_call: TRBV7-2; cdr3_aa: CASSSPALTGGNGYTF; cdr3_nt: TGTGCCAGCAGCTCCCCCGCCCTGACAGGGGGAAATGGCTACACCTTC
clone_size: few; d_call: -; j_call: TRBJ1-2; v_call: TRBV6-1; cdr3_aa: CASSEMGGAGYGYTF; cdr3_nt: TGTGCCAGCAGTGAAATGGGGGGCGCAGGCTATGGCTACACCTTC
clone_size: -; d_call: -; j_call: TRBJ2-7; v_call: TRBV13; cdr3_aa: CASSLVGRHYEQYF; cdr3_nt: TGTGCCAGCAGCTTGGTGGGACGGCACTACGAGCAGTACTTC
clone_size: once; d_call: -; j_call: TRBJ1-2; v_call: TRBV5-4; cdr3_aa: CASSWDTNYGYTF; cdr3_nt: TGTGCCAGCAGTTGGGACACTAACTATGGCTACACCTTC
clone_size: -; d_call: TRBD2; j_call: TRBJ2-3; v_call: TRBV6-6; cdr3_aa: CASSLGLARDTQYF; cdr3_nt: TGTGCCAGCAGTCTTGGACTAGCAAGAGATACGCAGTATTTT
clone_size: -; d_call: -; j_call: TRBJ1-4; v_call: TRBV5-1; cdr3_aa: CASSLDGSPNEKLFF; cdr3_nt: TGCGCCAGCAGCTTGGATGGAAGCCCTAATGAAAAACTGTTTTTT
clone_size: -; d_call: -; j_call: TRBJ2-5; v_call: TRBV10-3; cdr3_aa: CAISEWQNQETQYF; cdr3_nt: TGTGCCATCAGTGAGTGGCAGAATCAAGAGACCCAGTACTTC
clone_size: -; d_call: -; j_call: TRBJ1-3; v_call: TRBV19; cdr3_aa: CASSMRGTTGNTIYF; cdr3_nt: TGTGCCAGTAGTATGAGGGGAACTACTGGAAACACCATATATTTT
clone_size: -; d_call: -; j_call: TRBJ2-7; v_call: TRBV15; cdr3_aa: CATSKGGPYEQYF; cdr3_nt: TGTGCCACCAGCAAAGGGGGGCCCTACGAGCAGTACTTC
clone_size: -; d_call: TRBD1; j_call: TRBJ2-3; v_call: TRBV18; cdr3_aa: CASSPGQVGTDTQYF; cdr3_nt: TGTGCCAGCTCACCGGGACAGGTGGGCACAGATACGCAGTATTTT
clone_size: -; d_call: -; j_call: TRBJ2-3; v_call: TRBV6-5; cdr3_aa: CASSYGSRTDTQYF; cdr3_nt: TGTGCCAGCAGTTATGGAAGCAGGACAGATACGCAGTATTTT
clone_size: -; d_call: -; j_call: TRBJ2-3; v_call: TRBV6-5; cdr3_aa: CASSNEITDTQYF; cdr3_nt: TGTGCCAGCAGTAACGAGATCACAGATACGCAGTATTTT